One sample yielded the 18 T cell receptor beta chains listed below, sequenced in a study of shared clonotypes between healthy human individuals. As defined, naive CD8 cells were CD45RO-negative and positively selected for CCR7, with terminally differentiated effector memory CD45RA+ cells excluded. Clones were read by immunoSEQ multiplex PCR, and TCRdb kept only the in-frame ones, dropping some. The sample holds some 2,000,000 clones; approximately 94% are singletons and the top ten take about 1.1%. Sequencing used naive CD8+ T cells sorted from blood. The receptors stem from a man in his late teens or twenties in good health.

The V call is TRBV4-3, the J call TRBJ2-6; 7 positions match TRBD1. The CDR3 sequence is 18 residues long. CDR1 is LGHNA and CDR2 is YSLEER in the germline V gene. The V and J ends lost 1 base and 0 bases, in that order; junction bases with no gene match: 6. The CDR3 DNA reads TGCGCCAGCAGCCAAGTCCCGGGACAGCTCTCTGGGGCCAACGTCCTGACTTTC. It codes for CASSQVPGQLSGANVLTF.

This chain links TRBV7-9 with TRBJ2-7; unclear D gene. Trimming left V 1 base short and J 7 bases short, with 11 bases between. CDR3 length: 13 amino acids. Germline CDR1 SEHNR, CDR2 FQNEAQ (reference sequence). CDR3: CASSLVHSGEQYF. DNA for the CDR3: TGTGCCAGCAGCTTAGTTCACAGTGGGGAGCAGTACTTC.

The chain employs TRBV19 and TRBJ1-6, with 9 bases lining up with TRBD1. V lost 5 bases to trimming and J lost 10 bases; unmatched junction nucleotides: 6. The germline V gene has CDR1 LNHDA and CDR2 SQIVND (reference sequence). The CDR3 is 14 residues long. The CDR3 reads CASSPRDRVSPLHF. The DNA for the CDR3 is TGTGCCAGTAGTCCCAGGGACAGGGTATCACCCCTCCACTTT.

The chain carries TRBV6-1 and TRBJ2-7, with D perhaps TRBD1 (6 bases). Germline V CDR1 and CDR2: MNHNS, SASEGT. V dropped 6 bases and J dropped 1 base, with 16 bases sitting between them. The CDR3 spans 15 residues. Here the CDR3 reads CASRLEQGQSYEQYF. In nucleotides, the CDR3 is TGTGCCAGCAGACTCGAACAGGGTCAGTCCTACGAGCAGTACTTC.

This chain uses TRBV27 with TRBJ2-3, with a tentative D call TRBD2 (6 bases). Trimming stripped 4 bases from V and 0 bases from J, with 11 bases between. Looked up from germline, CDR1 is MNHEY and CDR2 is SMNVEV (reference sequence). The CDR3 totals 15 residues. For the CDR3, the DNA is TGTGCCAGCAGTTCCAGCGGGCTTAGCACAGATACGCAGTATTTT. It is translated as CASSSSGLSTDTQYF.

V usage is TRBV28 and J usage is TRBJ1-6; 7 nucleotides align to TRBD1. Germline V gives CDR1 MDHEN, CDR2 SYDVKM. The J segment lost 5 bases and the V segment lost 1 base, leaving 5 bases of the junction unmatched. The CDR3 is 16 residues long. The CDR3 region has the DNA TGTGCCAGCAGTTTATTCCGGGGGACAGATAATTCACCCCTCCACTTT. Its protein is CASSLFRGTDNSPLHF.

In its sample, this clone was seen once. The chain carries TRBV30 and TRBJ2-1, with TRBD2 matching 11 bases. This CDR3 comprises 14 residues. The germline CDR1 and CDR2 sequences are GTSNPN and SVGIG (reference sequence). The V segment lost 2 bases and the J segment 8 bases; nucleotides outside the gene matches: 5. The CDR3 DNA follows: TGTGCCTGGAGTTCTACTAGCGGGAGCCATGAGCAGTTCTTC. Translation gives CAWSSTSGSHEQFF.

Worth noting for this clone: Other DNA sequences in the same sample also yield this CDR3. The chain couples TRBV27 to TRBJ2-2, with D uncertain. The length of the CDR3 is 12 residues. Trimming cost V 4 bases and J 3 bases, with 3 bases left between them. Per germline, CDR1 MNHEY and CDR2 SMNVEV (reference sequence). The CDR3 is CASSSYTGELFF. In DNA form, the CDR3 reads TGTGCCAGCAGTTCCTACACCGGGGAGCTGTTTTTT.

The rearrangement uses TRBV4-1 and TRBJ2-2; D remains unclear. The V end lost 7 bases, the J end lost 6 bases, and 15 bases lay between the germline ends. The germline V gene encodes CDR1 MGHRA and CDR2 YSYEKL. CDR3 size: 14 residues. This CDR3 is CASTASPDAGELFF. Written as DNA, the CDR3 is TGCGCCAGCACCGCAAGCCCCGACGCCGGGGAGCTGTTTTTT.

The chain has TRBV5-1 and TRBJ2-7, with a weak D call TRBD1 (6 bases). Germline CDR1 and CDR2: SGHRS and YFSETQ. The CDR3 is 15 amino acids. V lost 2 bases and J 3 bases, leaving 15 bases between the germline ends. For the CDR3, the DNA is TGCGCCAGCAGCTTCGCGGACAGAGATGACTACGAGCAGTACTTC. Amino acid sequence: CASSFADRDDYEQYF.

The chain uses TRBV10-1 and TRBJ2-7, with D perhaps being TRBD1 or TRBD2 (6 bases each). Germline CDR1 is WNHNN and CDR2 is SYGVQD (reference sequence). The germline V and J ends were trimmed by 2 bases and 7 bases, with 18 bases remaining between them. This CDR3 region has 15 residues. Written as DNA, the CDR3 is TGCGCCAGCAGTGAGCCTCCTTCGGGGGCAAAAGAGCAGTACTTC. This sequence encodes CASSEPPSGAKEQYF.

Concerning this clone itself: Other DNA sequences in this specimen translate into the identical CDR3. The chain joins TRBV5-6 to TRBJ1-1; no definite D call. This CDR3 has 11 amino acids. The V and J ends lost 3 bases and 4 bases respectively, with 4 bases between them. The germline CDR1 and CDR2 sequences are SGHDT and YYEEEE. CDR3 sequence reads: CASSSSTEAFF. CDR3 sequence (DNA): TGTGCCAGCAGCTCGAGCACTGAAGCTTTCTTT.

V is TRBV7-9 and J is TRBJ2-3; 10 nucleotides agree with TRBD2. The trim removed 6 bases at V and 5 bases at J, leaving 8 bases unmatched. Germline V CDR1 and CDR2: SEHNR, FQNEAQ (reference sequence). CDR3 length: 15 residues. The CDR3 sequence is CASREERGGKDTQYF. CDR3 nucleotides: TGTGCCAGCAGAGAAGAGCGGGGGGGGAAAGATACGCAGTATTTT.

The chain links TRBV27 to TRBJ2-7; D is unclear. This CDR3 is 14 amino acids long. Germline CDR1 is MNHEY and CDR2 is SMNVEV (reference sequence). V lost 4 bases, J lost 0 bases, and 10 bases lay in between. The CDR3 DNA follows: TGTGCCAGCAGTTGGGCCACGGGCTCCTACGAGCAGTACTTC. Translated: CASSWATGSYEQYF.

The V gene is TRBV7-9, the J gene TRBJ1-2; no definite D call. The CDR3 extends over 14 amino acids. The germline V and J ends were trimmed by 1 base and 4 bases, with 10 bases remaining between them. In germline, CDR1 is SEHNR, CDR2 FQNEAQ (reference sequence). Here the CDR3 reads CASSLGAPSYGYTF. CDR3 nucleotide sequence: TGTGCCAGCAGCTTAGGCGCTCCTTCCTATGGCTACACCTTC.

Regarding this clone: The junction departs from germline at one end; a sequencing error may be responsible. The rearrangement joins TRBV9 to TRBJ1-2; TRBD1 matches 8 bases. The CDR3 is 12 residues long. Germline V CDR1 and CDR2: SGDLS, YYNGEE. The CDR3 sequence: CASSAYPGQESF. The CDR3 region has the DNA TGTGCCAGCAGCGCTTATCCGGGACAGGAGTCTTTC.

The chain combines TRBV28 with TRBJ2-2; D gene uncertain. Trimming took off 7 bases at V and 2 bases at J, with 11 bases between the two ends. The CDR3 consists of 14 residues. Germline assignment: CDR1 MDHEN and CDR2 SYDVKM. The CDR3 here is CASIPSRNTGELFF. In nucleotides, the CDR3 is TGTGCCAGCATACCCAGCAGAAACACCGGGGAGCTGTTTTTT.

The J gene is TRBJ2-1, the V gene TRBV27; TRBD1 is a possible D gene (7 bases). The CDR3 has 15 residues. Trimming took off 5 bases at V and 3 bases at J, with 14 bases between the two ends. Per germline, CDR1 MNHEY and CDR2 SMNVEV (reference sequence). The CDR3 protein is CASSLEGADYNEQFF. CDR3 sequence (DNA): TGTGCCAGCAGTCTGGAGGGGGCAGACTACAATGAGCAGTTCTTC.